These 13 T cell receptor beta chains originate from one sample sequenced in a study of T cell responses to AZD1222 COVID-19 vaccine. Assay used: immunoSEQ multiplex PCR; TCRdb lists only in-frame clones, some missing. Of around 63,000 clones listed, 85% to 90% are singletons. This specimen was peripheral blood, taken on day 0 of AZD1222 vaccination. The receptors here all came from an adult in good health.

V is TRBV12-5 and J is TRBJ1-3; 10 positions match TRBD1. With 6 bases clipped from V and 2 bases from J, the junction kept 7 bases outside the gene matches. Per the germline V gene, CDR1 is LGHNT and CDR2 is FRNRAP. This CDR3 comprises 16 residues. DNA of the CDR3: TGTGCTAGTGGCCTGGGACAGGGGATCACTGGAAACACCATATATTTT. Its translation: CASGLGQGITGNTIYF.

The J gene is TRBJ1-1, the V gene TRBV6-6, with D tentatively TRBD1 (5 bases). The germline V gene encodes CDR1 MNHNY and CDR2 SVGAGI (reference sequence). This CDR3 is built from 18 residues. V was shortened by 5 bases and J by 2 bases, with 24 bases between the two germline ends. This CDR3 is CASSLASLPGPRNTEAFF. CDR3 in DNA: TGTGCCAGCAGTCTTGCCTCTTTACCGGGACCCAGAAACACTGAAGCTTTCTTT.

The CDR3 reads CASSLTAGGFYEQYF. The DNA for the CDR3 is TGTGCCAGCAGCTTAACGGCAGGGGGATTCTACGAGCAGTACTTC. V usage is TRBV7-3 and J usage is TRBJ2-7; 7 bases match TRBD1. The CDR3 length is 15 residues. Germline CDR1 reads SGHTA; CDR2 reads FQGTGA. With 0 bases clipped from V and 3 bases from J, the junction kept 5 bases outside the gene matches.

The rearrangement links TRBV5-6 to TRBJ2-5, with TRBD2 matching 11 bases. The CDR3 loop spans 14 amino acids. Trimming took 1 base from V and 6 from J; bases not matched to a gene: 2. Germline loops: CDR1 SGHDT, CDR2 YYEEEE. The CDR3 DNA is TGTGCCAGCAGCTTGTTAGCGGGGGGGCAGACCCAGTACTTC. It translates to CASSLLAGGQTQYF.

The V call is TRBV5-1, the J call TRBJ1-6; D ambiguous. This CDR3 is 13 amino acids long. The V gene lost 4 bases and the J gene lost 12 bases, with 14 bases spanning the gap. Germline values: CDR1 SGHRS, CDR2 YFSETQ. CDR3 loop: CASSMGPQEPLHF. In DNA form, the CDR3 reads TGCGCCAGCAGCATGGGCCCCCAGGAACCCCTCCACTTT. The full variable domain, in which reference TRBV5-1 and TRBJ1-6 provide the parts outside the CDR3, is KAGVTQTPRYLIKTRGQQVTLSCSPISGHRSVSWYQQTPGQGLQFLFEYFSETQRNKGNFPGRFSGRQFSNSRSEMNVSTLELGDSALYLCASSMGPQEPLHFGNGTRLTVT.

This chain connects TRBV5-6 to TRBJ2-2; D is undetermined. The germline V and J ends were trimmed by 4 bases and 5 bases, with 6 bases remaining between them. The CDR3 sequence is 12 residues long. CDR1 is SGHDT, CDR2 YYEEEE, per germline. The CDR3 sequence: CASSPQTGELFF. The CDR3 bases are TGTGCCAGCAGCCCCCAGACCGGGGAGCTGTTTTTT.

The CDR3 DNA follows: TGCACCAGCAAAAGGGGGCGGAACAATGAGCAGTTCTTC. Its protein is CTSKRGRNNEQFF. The V gene is TRBV1, the J gene TRBJ2-1; the table's D gene call, TRBD1, was not cross checked with the DNA. TRBV1 is a recognized pseudogene. This CDR3 region has 13 residues.

This chain joins TRBV4-1 and TRBJ2-7; no clear D. Per the germline V gene, CDR1 is MGHRA and CDR2 is YSYEKL. Trimming left V 0 bases short and J 4 bases short, with 13 bases between. This CDR3 comprises 15 residues. The DNA of the CDR3 is TGCGCCAGCAGCCAAGAGGGCAGGTCGAATTACGAGCAGTACTTC. It specifies CASSQEGRSNYEQYF.

This clone came up once. J is TRBJ2-3 and V is TRBV5-1, with D perhaps TRBD1 (6 bases). V was cut by 4 bases and J by 5 bases, with 14 bases left in between. Germline V gene lookup returns CDR1 SGHRS and CDR2 YFSETQ. The length of the CDR3 is 14 residues. CDR3 DNA: TGCGCCAGCAGCCCCGCAGGGGTTGGAGATACGCAGTATTTT. It is translated as CASSPAGVGDTQYF.

The CDR3 sequence: CARSPSFTGDDSNQPQHF. CDR3 in DNA: TGTGCCAGAAGTCCCTCTTTTACAGGGGACGATAGCAATCAGCCCCAGCATTTT. This chain links TRBV5-3 with TRBJ1-5, with 7 positions matching TRBD1. TRBV5-3 has ORF status, its function being uncertain. CDR3 size: 18 residues. Trimming removed 5 bases from V and 0 bases from J; junction bases left unmatched: 14.

This clone has only a few counts. The rearrangement uses TRBV4-1 and TRBJ2-7; 7 bases agree with TRBD1. There are 13 residues in the CDR3. Germline V gene data show CDR1 as MGHRA and CDR2 as YSYEKL. J lost 9 bases, V lost 5 bases, and 10 bases had no gene match. CDR3 in amino acids: CASSIPGTVGQYF. CDR3 coding DNA: TGCGCCAGCAGCATACCCGGGACAGTGGGGCAGTACTTC.

A few counts support this clone. The rearrangement uses TRBV19 and TRBJ2-7; 8 positions agree with TRBD1. Germline V gene sequence: CDR1 LNHDA, CDR2 SQIVND (reference sequence). The CDR3 is made up of 15 amino acids. Trimming cost V 6 bases and J 2 bases; bases outside gene matches: 9. For the CDR3, the DNA is TGTGCCAGTAGCGCCGCAGGGGGCAAAGCCTACGAGCAGTACTTC. Translating gives CASSAAGGKAYEQYF.

The V and J genes are TRBV19 and TRBJ1-6, with D unresolved. The CDR3 is 12 amino acids. In germline, CDR1 is LNHDA, CDR2 SQIVND (reference sequence). Trimming removed 6 bases at V and 6 bases at J, with 6 bases between. In DNA form, the CDR3 reads TGTGCCAGTAGCCACAGTAATTCACCCCTCCACTTT. Translating gives CASSHSNSPLHF.